Shown below are 9 T cell receptor beta chains from a single sample sequenced in a study of T cell responses to AZD1222 COVID-19 vaccine. Sequencing used immunoSEQ multiplex PCR; TCRdb keeps in-frame clones, though not all of them. The table includes some 150,000 clones, roughly nine tenths detected once. The specimen comprised peripheral blood, sampled 28 days after the second AZD1222 dose. These receptors were taken from an adult who received the AZD1222 COVID-19 vaccine.

This chain joins TRBV30 and TRBJ2-7; D may be TRBD1 or TRBD2 (5 bases each). The CDR3 consists of 14 residues. The germline V and J ends were trimmed by 2 bases and 2 bases, with 13 bases remaining between them. CDR1 and CDR2 (germline): GTSNPN, SVGIG (reference sequence). The CDR3 DNA is TGTGCCTGGAGTCCTCCCGGGACCCCCTACGAGCAGTACTTC. Its protein product is CAWSPPGTPYEQYF.

This clone came up a few times. This sequence joins TRBV6-5 and TRBJ1-1; no reliable D call. The CDR3 has 15 residues. CDR1 and CDR2 from the germline V gene are MNHEY and SVGAGI. Trimming removed 5 bases at V and 0 bases at J, with 13 bases between. The CDR3 loop is CASSLTSQMNTEAFF. The DNA of the CDR3 is TGTGCCAGCAGTCTGACGTCGCAAATGAACACTGAAGCTTTCTTT.

The chain has TRBV4-1 and TRBJ1-4; 8 bases fit TRBD1. The CDR3 is 15 amino acids. Trimming removed 1 base from V and 6 bases from J; junction bases left unmatched: 4. Per the germline V gene, CDR1 is MGHRA and CDR2 is YSYEKL. The CDR3 DNA sequence: TGCGCCAGCAGCCAAGCGACAGGGGCTTATGAAAAACTGTTTTTT. Encoded protein: CASSQATGAYEKLFF.

This clone has only a few counts. The rearrangement uses TRBV30 and TRBJ1-1; D not certain. In germline, CDR1 is GTSNPN, CDR2 SVGIG (reference sequence). Trimming cost V 6 bases and J 1 base, with 12 bases left between them. This CDR3 is built from 13 residues. This CDR3 is CACGRQSNTEAFF. DNA of the CDR3: TGTGCCTGCGGACGGCAATCGAACACTGAAGCTTTCTTT. Combining the CDR3 with reference TRBV30 and TRBJ1-1 gives the whole variable domain SQTIHQWPATLVQPVGSPLSLECTVEGTSNPNLYWYRQAAGRGLQLLFYSVGIGQISSEVPQNLSASRPQDRQFILSSKKLLLSDSGFYLCACGRQSNTEAFFGQGTRLTVV.

This chain connects TRBV7-6 to TRBJ2-2; 10 bases match TRBD2. Germline V CDR1 and CDR2: SGHVS, FNYEAQ. Trimming removed 2 bases from V and 1 base from J; junction bases left unmatched: 1. The CDR3 is made up of 16 amino acids. This chain's CDR3 is CASSLIAGGNTGELFF. As DNA, the CDR3 is TGTGCCAGCAGCTTAATAGCGGGAGGGAACACCGGGGAGCTGTTTTTT.

V usage is TRBV24-1 and J usage is TRBJ1-2, with TRBD1 as a possible D gene (6 bases). The CDR3 is 14 residues long. Trimming took 4 bases from V and 5 from J, leaving 13 bases between them. Per the germline V gene, CDR1 is KGHDR and CDR2 is SFDVKD. The CDR3 reads CATSEADSSYGYTF. CDR3 DNA sequence: TGTGCCACCAGTGAAGCGGACAGTTCATATGGCTACACCTTC.

The V call is TRBV3-1 (or the pseudogene TRBV3-2), the J call TRBJ2-1; 9 bases agree with TRBD2. The length of the CDR3 is 15 residues. With 5 bases clipped from V and 4 bases from J, the junction kept 6 bases outside the gene matches. Looked up from germline, CDR1 is LGHDT and CDR2 is YNNKEL (reference sequence). The CDR3 protein is CASSVSGSFYNEQFF. The CDR3 coding sequence is TGTGCCAGCAGCGTTAGCGGGAGTTTTTACAATGAGCAGTTCTTC.

V and J are TRBV7-8 and TRBJ1-1; no reliable D call. CDR3 length: 14 amino acids. The germline V and J ends were trimmed by 5 bases and 3 bases, with 13 bases remaining between them. The germline gives CDR1 SGHVS, CDR2 FQNEAQ. CDR3 residues: CASSPGRKDTEAFF. The CDR3 DNA reads TGTGCCAGCAGCCCCGGTAGAAAGGACACTGAAGCTTTCTTT.

The J gene is TRBJ1-1, the V gene TRBV4-3; a weak D match, TRBD1 (6 bases). V was pared by 5 bases and J by 1 base, with 14 bases between. Germline V gives CDR1 LGHNA, CDR2 YSLEER. The CDR3 runs 15 residues. The CDR3 coding sequence is TGCGCCAGCAGCGCACAGGGAAGGGGGAACACTGAAGCTTTCTTT. Its translation is CASSAQGRGNTEAFF.